Listed below are T cell receptor beta chains from one sample, sequenced in a study of T cell responses to AZD1222 COVID-19 vaccine. Generated by immunoSEQ multiplex PCR, the TCRdb table keeps only in-frame clones and is missing some. This sample yields about 93,000 clones, of which around 91% are seen a single time; about 2.7% belongs to the top ten. The sequences come from peripheral blood, collected 28 days after the second AZD1222 dose. All receptors come from an adult who received the AZD1222 COVID-19 vaccine. CDR3s include the opening cysteine and the closing phenylalanine or tryptophan. Fields, in order: CDR3 protein, V gene, J gene.

CASSQGSQGNTEAFF	TRBV3-1/TRBV3-2	TRBJ1-1
CASSEASGGSYEQYF	TRBV6-1	TRBJ2-7
CASSLDPSGRHNEQFF	TRBV5-4	TRBJ2-1
CASSSNYRDTDTQYF	TRBV11-2	TRBJ2-3
CASSLRGRYEQYF	TRBV12-3/TRBV12-4	TRBJ2-7
CAWSGGAAFF	TRBV30	TRBJ1-1
CASSLRRDMGGELFF	TRBV27	TRBJ2-2
CASSIGTASYTF	TRBV28	TRBJ1-2
CASRFQSNEQFF	TRBV18	TRBJ2-1
CASSFVRTSGNNEQFF	TRBV13	TRBJ2-1
CAWSSELDRVSNQPQHF	TRBV30	TRBJ1-5
CASSGDSGNTIYF	TRBV2	TRBJ1-3
CATSDPGQVDYTF	TRBV24-1	TRBJ1-2
CASSGQTNTEAFF	TRBV12-3/TRBV12-4	TRBJ1-1
CASSPRPRQASGYTF	TRBV7-2	TRBJ1-2
CASSQSGTGPSPLHF	TRBV4-3	TRBJ1-6
CASSLGQGVYLF	TRBV5-5	TRBJ1-2
CALVRTENTEAFF	TRBV30	TRBJ1-1
CASSGQLGLIRNTIYF	TRBV6-2/TRBV6-3	TRBJ1-3
CASSFLGGLLNSPLHF	TRBV28	TRBJ1-6
CASSDTSRSTEAFF	TRBV25-1	TRBJ1-1
CASSLDQGAVGKLFF	TRBV5-1	TRBJ1-4
CASRGGRDEQFF	TRBV7-3	TRBJ2-1
CASSWDRGSGEKLFF	TRBV6-5	TRBJ1-4
CASSLLGAGVHEQYF	TRBV27	TRBJ2-7
CASSPLSGHYGYTF	TRBV5-6	TRBJ1-2
CASRDRGGLNGYTF	TRBV6-1	TRBJ1-2
CASTDSYEQYF	TRBV2	TRBJ2-7
CASSTWDRSSGAQHF	TRBV19	TRBJ1-5